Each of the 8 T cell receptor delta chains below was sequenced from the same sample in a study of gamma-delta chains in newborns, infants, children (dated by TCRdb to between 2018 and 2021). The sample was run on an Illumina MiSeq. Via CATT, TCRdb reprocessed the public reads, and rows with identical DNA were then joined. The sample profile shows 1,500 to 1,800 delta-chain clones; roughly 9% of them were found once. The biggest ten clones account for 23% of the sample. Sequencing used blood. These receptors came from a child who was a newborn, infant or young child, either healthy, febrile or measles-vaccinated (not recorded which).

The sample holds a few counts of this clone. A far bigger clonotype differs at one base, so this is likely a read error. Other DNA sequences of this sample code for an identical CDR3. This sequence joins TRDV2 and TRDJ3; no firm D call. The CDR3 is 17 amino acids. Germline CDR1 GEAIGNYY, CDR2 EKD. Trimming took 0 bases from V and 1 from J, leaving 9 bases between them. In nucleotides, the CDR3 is TGTGCCTGTGACACCATGGGAGATTCCTGGGACACCCGACAGATGTTTTTC. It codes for CACDTMGDSWDTRQMFF.

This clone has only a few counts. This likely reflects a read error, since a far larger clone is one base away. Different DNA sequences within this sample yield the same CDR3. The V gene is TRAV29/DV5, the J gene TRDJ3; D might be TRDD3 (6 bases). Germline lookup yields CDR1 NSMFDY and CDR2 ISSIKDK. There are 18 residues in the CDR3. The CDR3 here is CAASEHWVSSWDTRQMFF. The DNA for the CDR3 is TGCGCAGCAAGCGAGCACTGGGTTAGCTCCTGGGACACCCGACAGATGTTTTTC.

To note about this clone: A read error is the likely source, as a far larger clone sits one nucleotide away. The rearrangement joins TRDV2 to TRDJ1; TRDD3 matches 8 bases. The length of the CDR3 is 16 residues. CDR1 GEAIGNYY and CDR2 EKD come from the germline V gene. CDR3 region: CACSVLGAPYTDTLIF. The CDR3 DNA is TGTGCCTGTTCCGTACTGGGGGCCCCTTACACCGATACACTCATCTTT.

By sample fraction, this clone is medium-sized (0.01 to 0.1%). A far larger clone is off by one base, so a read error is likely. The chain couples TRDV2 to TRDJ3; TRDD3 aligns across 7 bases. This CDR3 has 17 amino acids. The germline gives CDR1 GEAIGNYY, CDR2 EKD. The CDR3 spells CACDTWGSSWDTQQMFF. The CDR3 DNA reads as TGTGCCTGTGACACCTGGGGGAGCTCCTGGGACACCCAACAGATGTTTTTC.

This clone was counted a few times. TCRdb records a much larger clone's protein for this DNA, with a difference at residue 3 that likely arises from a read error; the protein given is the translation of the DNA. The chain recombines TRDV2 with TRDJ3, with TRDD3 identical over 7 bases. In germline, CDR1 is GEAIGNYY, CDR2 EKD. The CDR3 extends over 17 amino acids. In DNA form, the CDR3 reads TGTGCCCGTGACATACTGGGGAGCTCCTGGGACACCCGACAGATGTTTTTC. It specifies CARDILGSSWDTRQMFF.

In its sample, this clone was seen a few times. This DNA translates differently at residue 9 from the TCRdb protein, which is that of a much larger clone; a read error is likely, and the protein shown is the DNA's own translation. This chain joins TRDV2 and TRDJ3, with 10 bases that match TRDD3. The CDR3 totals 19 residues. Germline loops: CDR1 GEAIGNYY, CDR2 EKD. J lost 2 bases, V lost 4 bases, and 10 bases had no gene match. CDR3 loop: CACEKLGDLRAWDTRQMFF. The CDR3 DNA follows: TGTGCCTGTGAGAAACTGGGGGATCTCCGCGCCTGGGACACCCGACAGATGTTTTTC.

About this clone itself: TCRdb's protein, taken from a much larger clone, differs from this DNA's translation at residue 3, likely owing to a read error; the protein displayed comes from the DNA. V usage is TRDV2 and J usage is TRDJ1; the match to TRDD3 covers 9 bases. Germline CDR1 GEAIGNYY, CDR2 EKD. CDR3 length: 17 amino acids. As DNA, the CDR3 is TGTGCCTATGACACCGTTGCTGGGGGATCCCACACCGATAAACTCATCTTT. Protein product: CAYDTVAGGSHTDKLIF.

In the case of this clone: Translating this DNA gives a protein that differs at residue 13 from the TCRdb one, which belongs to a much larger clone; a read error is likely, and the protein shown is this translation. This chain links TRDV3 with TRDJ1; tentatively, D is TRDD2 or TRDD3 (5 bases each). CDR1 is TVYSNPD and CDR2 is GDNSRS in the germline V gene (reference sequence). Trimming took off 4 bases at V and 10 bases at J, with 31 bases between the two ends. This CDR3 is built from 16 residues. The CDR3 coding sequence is TGTGCCTCCGCACTTCCAAAGGATAGGAGAGGGCATAGACTCATCTTT. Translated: CASALPKDRRGHRLIF. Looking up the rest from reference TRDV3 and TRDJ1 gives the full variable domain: CDKVTQSSPDQTVASGSEVVLLCTYDTVYSNPDLFWYRIRPDYSFQFVFYGDNSRSEGADFTQGRFSVKHILTQKAFHLVISPVRTEDSATYYCASALPKDRRGHRLIFGKGTRVTVEP.